The clone carrying this T cell receptor beta chain was counted between two and nine times. Its antigen remains unknown. The TCRbeta library was prepared with unique molecular identifiers. TCRdb redid the calling of the PCR reads with MiXCR, one entry per CDR3 protein. In the table there are about 1,000,000 distinct CDR3 sequences, roughly 29% of which are singletons. These data belong to a study of T-cell reconstitution after alpha-beta-depleted transplantation in children. Findings of the study overall: A year had passed since transplant, and T-cell counts and diversity by then came mostly from newly produced T cells.

Per the germline V gene, CDR1 is DFQATT and CDR2 is SNEGSKA (reference sequence). The CDR3 has 18 residues. Unmatched junction bases numbered 14, after V lost 6 bases and J lost 0 bases. Sequences were derived from PBMCs, mostly from graft donor cells, sampled 360 days after TCRalphabeta/CD19-depleted stem cell transplant. The source of this sequence is a boy in the first two years of life who had a stem cell transplant for SCID, so the T cells may come from the graft donor. J is TRBJ2-1 and V is TRBV20-1, with 10 bases fitting TRBD2. The CDR3 DNA is TGCAGTGCGTGGACTAGCGGAGCGGGGTCCCTCTCCTACAATGAGCAGTTCTTC. This translates into CSAWTSGAGSLSYNEQFF.